This T cell receptor (beta chain) is drawn from a study of blood T cell repertoires in COVID-19. CDR1 is SGHAT, CDR2 FQNNGV, per germline. V lost 5 bases to trimming and J lost 8 bases; unmatched junction nucleotides: 17. The CDR3 length is 16 residues. This clone was observed once. Clones were sequenced by immunoSEQ multiplex PCR, and TCRdb holds only the in-frame ones, with some missing. Counted here are under 250,000 clones, roughly 80% occurring once; the ten biggest clones make up 3% to 3.5%. The J gene is TRBJ1-2, the V gene TRBV11-2, with 7 positions matching TRBD1. The sequenced sample was peripheral blood. The sequence derives from a woman between 25 and 40 years old who had recovered from COVID-19. Here the CDR3 reads CASSQRDSGLGGGYTF. CDR3 nucleotide sequence: TGTGCCAGCAGCCAACGGGACAGTGGCCTTGGGGGGGGCTACACCTTC.